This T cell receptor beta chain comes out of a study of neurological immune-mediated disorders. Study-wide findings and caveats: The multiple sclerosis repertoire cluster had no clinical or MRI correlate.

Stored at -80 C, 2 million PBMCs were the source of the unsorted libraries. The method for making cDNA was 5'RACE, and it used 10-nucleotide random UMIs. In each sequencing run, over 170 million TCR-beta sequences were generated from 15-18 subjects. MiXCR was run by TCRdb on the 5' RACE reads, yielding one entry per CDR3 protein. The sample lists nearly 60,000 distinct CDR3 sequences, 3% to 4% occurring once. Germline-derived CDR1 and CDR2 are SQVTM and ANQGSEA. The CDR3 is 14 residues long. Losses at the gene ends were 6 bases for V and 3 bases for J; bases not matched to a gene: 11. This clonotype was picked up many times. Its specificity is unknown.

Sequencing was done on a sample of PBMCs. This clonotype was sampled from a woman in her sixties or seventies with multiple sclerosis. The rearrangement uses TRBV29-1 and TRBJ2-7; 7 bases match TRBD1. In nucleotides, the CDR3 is TGCAGCGTGGGCCGGGGCTCAGGGGGCTACGAGCAGTACTTC. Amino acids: CSVGRGSGGYEQYF.